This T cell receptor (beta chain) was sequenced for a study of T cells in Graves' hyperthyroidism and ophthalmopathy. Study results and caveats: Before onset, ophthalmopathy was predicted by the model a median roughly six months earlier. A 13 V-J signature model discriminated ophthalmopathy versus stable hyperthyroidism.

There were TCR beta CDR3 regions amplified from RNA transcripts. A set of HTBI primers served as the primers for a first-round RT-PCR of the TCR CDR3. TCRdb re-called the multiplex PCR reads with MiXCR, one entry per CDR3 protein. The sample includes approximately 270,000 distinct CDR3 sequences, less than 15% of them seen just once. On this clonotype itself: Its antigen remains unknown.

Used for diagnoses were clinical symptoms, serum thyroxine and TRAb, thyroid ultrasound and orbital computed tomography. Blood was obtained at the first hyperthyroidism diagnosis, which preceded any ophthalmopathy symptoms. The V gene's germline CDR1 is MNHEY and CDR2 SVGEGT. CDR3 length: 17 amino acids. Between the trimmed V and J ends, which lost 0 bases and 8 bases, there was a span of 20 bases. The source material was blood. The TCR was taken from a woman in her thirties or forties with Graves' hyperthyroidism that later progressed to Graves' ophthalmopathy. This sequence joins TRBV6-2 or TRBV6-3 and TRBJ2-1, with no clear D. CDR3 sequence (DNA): TGTGCCAGCAGTTACTCGAGTAGTGGCCCCAGGTCCGATGAGCAGTTCTTC. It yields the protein CASSYSSSGPRSDEQFF.